This is a list of T cell receptor beta chains from one sample in a study of CD4+ T cells in melanoma. Repertoires were generated with immunoSEQ multiplex PCR, while TCRdb's copy carries only in-frame clones and drops some. The sample has about 21,000 clones, roughly 87% seen once. The sample was cells from a culture (not recorded whether cultured in vitro). These receptors all come from a human donor with melanoma. Both conserved end residues are part of each CDR3. A D gene is named only where the DNA matches it firmly. Clone size is given for some rows only: seen once, a few or many times, or a class if the clone is expanded.

size,J,D,V,CDR3,DNA
.,TRBJ1-2,.,TRBV29-1,CSVRSALGYTF,TGCAGCGTTCGTTCCGCTTTGGGCTACACCTTC
.,TRBJ1-1,.,TRBV30,CAWSGVVVNTEAFF,TGTGCCTGGAGTGGGGTGGTAGTGAACACTGAAGCTTTCTTT
.,TRBJ1-1,.,TRBV5-6,CASSRGTEAFF,TGTGCCAGCAGCCGAGGGACTGAAGCTTTCTTT
.,TRBJ2-3,.,TRBV15,CATSPGTSGADTQYF,TGTGCCACCAGCCCCGGGACATCGGGTGCAGATACGCAGTATTTT
.,TRBJ1-2,.,TRBV6-5,CASSYSGYGYTF,TGTGCCAGCAGTTACTCTGGCTATGGCTACACCTTC
.,TRBJ1-2,TRBD1,TRBV5-4,CASSFRGGTLANYGYTF,TGTGCCAGCAGCTTTCGAGGGGGCACTTTAGCTAACTATGGCTACACCTTC
.,TRBJ2-7,TRBD2,TRBV5-4,CASSLGTSGGRTSYEQYF,TGTGCCAGCAGCCTAGGGACTAGCGGGGGGCGTACCTCCTACGAGCAGTACTTC
.,TRBJ2-4,TRBD1,TRBV6-1,CASSEVSRDRDIQYF,TGTGCCAGCAGTGAAGTATCTCGCGACAGGGACATTCAGTACTTC
.,TRBJ2-5,TRBD1,TRBV18,CASQIQGAMETQYF,TGTGCCAGCCAGATACAGGGGGCTATGGAGACCCAGTACTTC
once,TRBJ1-4,.,TRBV15,CATSRESHNEKLFF,TGTGCCACCAGCAGAGAGAGCCATAATGAAAAACTGTTTTTT
.,TRBJ1-1,TRBD1,TRBV27,CASSKRQGRDTEAFF,TGTGCCAGCAGTAAGCGACAGGGTCGGGACACTGAAGCTTTCTTT
.,TRBJ2-5,TRBD2,TRBV7-8,CASSLAMGREETQYF,TGTGCCAGCAGCTTAGCAATGGGGAGGGAAGAGACCCAGTACTTC
.,TRBJ2-5,.,TRBV27,CASSLSPFIKGGTQYF,TGTGCCAGCAGTTTATCCCCCTTTATAAAGGGTGGGACCCAGTACTTC
.,TRBJ1-1,.,TRBV5-1,CASSLGGGAGNTEAFF,TGCGCCAGCAGCTTGGGGGGGGGCGCGGGCAACACTGAAGCTTTCTTT
.,TRBJ1-5,.,TRBV19,CASRSGRGQPQHF,TGTGCCAGTAGATCGGGTCGTGGTCAGCCCCAGCATTTT
.,TRBJ2-5,TRBD2,TRBV5-1,CASSLGQRGGLGETQYF,TGCGCCAGCAGCTTGGGCCAGCGGGGGGGCCTCGGGGAGACCCAGTACTTC
.,TRBJ1-2,.,TRBV5-6,CASSLFGKIYGYTF,TGTGCCAGCAGCTTGTTTGGAAAAATCTATGGCTACACCTTC
.,TRBJ1-2,.,TRBV21-1,CASSKPGSNYGYTF,TGTGCCAGCAGCAAACCGGGGAGTAACTATGGCTACACCTTC
.,TRBJ2-7,TRBD1,TRBV11-2,CASSSGTGGPYEQYF,TGTGCCAGCAGCTCCGGGACAGGGGGGCCCTACGAGCAGTACTTC
.,TRBJ2-1,TRBD1,TRBV6-5,CASRGDRGHYNEQFF,TGTGCCAGCAGAGGGGACAGAGGCCACTACAATGAGCAGTTCTTC
once,TRBJ2-7,TRBD2,TRBV29-1,CSVEDPLAGLRGEQYF,TGCAGCGTTGAAGACCCACTAGCGGGGCTGAGAGGCGAGCAGTACTTC
.,TRBJ1-1,.,TRBV9,CASSVVMGGGTEAFF,TGTGCCAGCAGCGTAGTAATGGGCGGAGGGACTGAAGCTTTCTTT
.,TRBJ2-3,.,TRBV29-1,CSVEDRLGGRNGLGDTQYF,TGCAGCGTTGAAGATCGCTTGGGGGGGCGTAATGGGTTAGGAGATACGCAGTATTTT
.,TRBJ1-1,TRBD1,TRBV18,CASSAEQGIVTEAFF,TGTGCCAGCTCAGCAGAACAGGGGATCGTTACTGAAGCTTTCTTT
.,TRBJ1-2,.,TRBV2,CATLGSGYTF,TGTGCCACCTTGGGATCCGGCTACACCTTC
.,TRBJ2-7,TRBD1,TRBV12-5,CASGERQGFSYEQYF,TGTGCTAGTGGAGAAAGACAGGGGTTCTCCTACGAGCAGTACTTC
.,TRBJ2-3,.,TRBV13,CASSLDAGLGGTDTQYF,TGTGCCAGCAGCTTGGATGCGGGACTCGGAGGCACAGATACGCAGTATTTT
.,TRBJ2-3,.,TRBV11-2,CASSLIVSKDTQYF,TGTGCCAGCAGCTTAATTGTCTCGAAAGATACGCAGTATTTT
.,TRBJ2-7,.,TRBV7-8,CASSPAVEQYF,TGTGCCAGCAGCCCCGCCGTCGAGCAGTACTTC
.,TRBJ1-6,.,TRBV27,CASNTYTGLGNSPLHF,TGTGCCAGCAATACCTACACAGGGTTGGGTAATTCACCCCTCCACTTT
.,TRBJ1-2,TRBD1,TRBV2,CASSDPGGPNYGYTF,TGTGCCAGCAGTGACCCAGGGGGCCCTAACTATGGCTACACCTTC
.,TRBJ2-5,.,TRBV30,CAWSVGGGARKTQYF,TGTGCCTGGAGTGTAGGAGGGGGGGCACGAAAGACCCAGTACTTC
.,TRBJ2-2,.,TRBV7-6,CASRRGGGTGELFF,TGTGCCAGCAGAAGGGGAGGGGGCACCGGGGAGCTGTTTTTT
once,TRBJ1-6,.,TRBV5-1,CASSYGLSYNSPLHF,TGCGCCAGCAGCTACGGACTCTCCTATAATTCACCCCTCCACTTT
.,TRBJ1-1,.,TRBV11-3,CASSLARGLGTEAFF,TGTGCCAGCAGCTTAGCCCGGGGTCTGGGCACTGAAGCTTTCTTT
.,TRBJ1-5,.,TRBV9,CASSGGGKDQPQHF,TGTGCCAGCAGCGGGGGGGGGAAGGATCAGCCCCAGCATTTT
.,TRBJ1-5,.,TRBV30,CAWSEQGLFNQPQHF,TGTGCCTGGAGTGAGCAGGGTCTTTTTAATCAGCCCCAGCATTTT
.,TRBJ1-5,.,TRBV6-8,CASSPGGGRDQPQHF,TGTGCCAGCAGCCCCGGGGGGGGTCGAGACCAGCCCCAGCATTTT
.,TRBJ2-3,TRBD2,TRBV4-1,CASSQGRGGGRTDTQYF,TGCGCCAGCAGCCAAGGAAGGGGCGGGGGGCGCACAGATACGCAGTATTTT
.,TRBJ1-1,TRBD1,TRBV5-1,CASSLDGQGSAEAFF,TGCGCCAGCAGCTTGGATGGACAGGGATCGGCTGAAGCTTTCTTT